The present T cell receptor (beta chain) was sequenced within a study of OX40 agonist ivuxolimab in advanced cancers. Study-wide background: Patients got intravenous ivuxolimab at 0.01 to 10 mg/kg every 2 weeks.

In its sample, this clone was seen once. What it binds is not known. Assay: immunoSEQ multiplex PCR; the TCRdb copy retains only in-frame clones and omits some. The data show approximately 69,000 clones, 65% to 90% seen once. Germline loops: CDR1 GTSNPN, CDR2 SVGIG (reference sequence). The V end lost 3 bases, the J end lost 4 bases, and 12 bases lay between the germline ends. This CDR3 region has 14 residues. The study, taken as a whole, reports: Clonal expansion from baseline to week 6 occurred in both CD4+ and CD8+ T cells. On average, a greater number of expanded clones characterised CD8+ T cells relative to CD4+.

The sequence derives from an adult with an advanced solid tumor such as melanoma, head and neck, liver or kidney cancer. Here the sequenced sample was CD4+ or CD8+ T cells sorted from blood, taken in a trial of the OX40 agonist ivuxolimab. The chain couples TRBV30 to TRBJ1-4; TRBD1 is a possible D gene (5 bases). CDR3 protein: CAWRWGSFNEKLFF. The CDR3 DNA follows: TGTGCCTGGAGGTGGGGGTCCTTTAATGAAAAACTGTTTTTT.